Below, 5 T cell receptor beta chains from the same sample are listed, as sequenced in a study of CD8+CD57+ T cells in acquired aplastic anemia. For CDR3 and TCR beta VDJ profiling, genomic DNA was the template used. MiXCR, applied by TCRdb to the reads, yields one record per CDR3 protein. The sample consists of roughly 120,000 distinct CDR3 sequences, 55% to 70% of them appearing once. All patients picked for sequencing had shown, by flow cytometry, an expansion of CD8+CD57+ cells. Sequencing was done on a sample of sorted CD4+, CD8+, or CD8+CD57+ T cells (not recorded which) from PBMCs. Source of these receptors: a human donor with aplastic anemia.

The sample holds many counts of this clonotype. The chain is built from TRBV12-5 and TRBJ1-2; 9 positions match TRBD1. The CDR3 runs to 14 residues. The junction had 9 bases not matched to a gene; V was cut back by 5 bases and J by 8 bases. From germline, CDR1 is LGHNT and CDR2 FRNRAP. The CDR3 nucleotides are TGTGCTAGTGGTCCCGAGGACAGGGGACGAGGCTACACCTTC. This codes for CASGPEDRGRGYTF. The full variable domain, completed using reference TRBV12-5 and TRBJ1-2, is DARVTQTPRHKVTEMGQEVTMRCQPILGHNTVFWYRQTMMQGLELLAYFRNRAPLDDSGMPKDRFSAEMPDATLATLKIQPSEPRDSAVYFCASGPEDRGRGYTFGSGTRLTVV.

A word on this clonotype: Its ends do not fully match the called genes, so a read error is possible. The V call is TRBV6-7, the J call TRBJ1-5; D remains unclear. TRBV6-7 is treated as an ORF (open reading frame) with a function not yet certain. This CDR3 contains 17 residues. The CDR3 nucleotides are TGTGCCAGCCGTTACTCCCCCGAAAGGATAGCAAATCAGCCCCAGCATTTT. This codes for CASRYSPERIANQPQHF.

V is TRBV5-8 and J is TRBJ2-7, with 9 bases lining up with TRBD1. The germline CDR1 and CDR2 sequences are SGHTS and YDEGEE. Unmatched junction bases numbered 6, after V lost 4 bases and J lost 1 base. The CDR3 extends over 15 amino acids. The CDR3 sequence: CASSGQGPPSYEQYF. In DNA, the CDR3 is TGTGCCAGCAGCGGACAGGGGCCTCCTTCCTACGAGCAGTACTTC.

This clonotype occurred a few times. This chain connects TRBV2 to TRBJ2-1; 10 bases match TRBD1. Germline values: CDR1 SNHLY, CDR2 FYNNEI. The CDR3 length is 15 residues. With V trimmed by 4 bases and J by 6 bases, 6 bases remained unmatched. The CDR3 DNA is TGTGCCAGCAGTGCTCGGGGACAGGGGATCAATGAGCAGTTCTTC. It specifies CASSARGQGINEQFF.

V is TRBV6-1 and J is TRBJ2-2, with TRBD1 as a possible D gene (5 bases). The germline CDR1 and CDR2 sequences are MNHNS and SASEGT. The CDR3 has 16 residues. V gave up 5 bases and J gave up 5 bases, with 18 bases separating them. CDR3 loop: CASSPRSTERTGELFF. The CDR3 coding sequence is TGTGCCAGCAGTCCGCGCTCGACAGAAAGGACCGGGGAGCTGTTTTTT.